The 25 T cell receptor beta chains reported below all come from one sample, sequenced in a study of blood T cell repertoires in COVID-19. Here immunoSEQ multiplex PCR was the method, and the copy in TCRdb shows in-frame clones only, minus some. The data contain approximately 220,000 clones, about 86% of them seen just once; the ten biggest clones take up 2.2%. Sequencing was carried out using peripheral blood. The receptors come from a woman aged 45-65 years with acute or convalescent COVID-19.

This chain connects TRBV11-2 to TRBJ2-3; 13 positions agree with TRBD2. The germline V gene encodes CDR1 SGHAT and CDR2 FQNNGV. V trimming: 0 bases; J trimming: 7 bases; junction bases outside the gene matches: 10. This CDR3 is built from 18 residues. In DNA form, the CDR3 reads TGTGCCAGCAGCTTAGATAGCCACCGGACTAGCGGGAGCTATACGCAGTATTTT. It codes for CASSLDSHRTSGSYTQYF.

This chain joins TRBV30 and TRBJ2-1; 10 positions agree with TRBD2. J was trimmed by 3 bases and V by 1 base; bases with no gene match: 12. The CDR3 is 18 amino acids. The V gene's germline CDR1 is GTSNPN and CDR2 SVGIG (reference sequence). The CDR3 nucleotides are TGTGCCTGGAGTGAGCTGGCTAGCGGGAGCCCGAGCTACAATGAGCAGTTCTTC. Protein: CAWSELASGSPSYNEQFF. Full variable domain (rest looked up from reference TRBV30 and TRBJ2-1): SQTIHQWPATLVQPVGSPLSLECTVEGTSNPNLYWYRQAAGRGLQLLFYSVGIGQISSEVPQNLSASRPQDRQFILSSKKLLLSDSGFYLCAWSELASGSPSYNEQFFGPGTRLTVL.

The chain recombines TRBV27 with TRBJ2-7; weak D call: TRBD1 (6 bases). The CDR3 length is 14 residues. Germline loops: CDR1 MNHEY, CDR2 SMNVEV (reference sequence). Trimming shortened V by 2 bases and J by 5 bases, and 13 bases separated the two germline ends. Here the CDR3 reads CASSLTGLYDEQYF. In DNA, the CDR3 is TGTGCCAGCAGTTTAACAGGGTTATACGACGAGCAGTACTTC.

This chain's CDR3 is CASTPDGNYGYTF. CDR3 coding DNA: TGTGCCAGCACCCCAGACGGGAACTATGGCTACACCTTC. The chain couples TRBV6-2 or TRBV6-3 to TRBJ1-2; D remains ambiguous. Trimming removed 7 bases at V and 2 bases at J, with 11 bases between. CDR1 is MNHEY and CDR2 is SVGEGT in the germline V gene. The CDR3 extends over 13 amino acids.

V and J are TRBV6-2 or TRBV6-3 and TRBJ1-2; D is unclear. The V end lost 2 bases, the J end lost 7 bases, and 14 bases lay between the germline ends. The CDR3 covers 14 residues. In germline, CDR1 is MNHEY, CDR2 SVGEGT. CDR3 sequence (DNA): TGTGCCAGCAGTTACACCCAGGCCTCCGGTGGCTACACCTTC. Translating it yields CASSYTQASGGYTF.

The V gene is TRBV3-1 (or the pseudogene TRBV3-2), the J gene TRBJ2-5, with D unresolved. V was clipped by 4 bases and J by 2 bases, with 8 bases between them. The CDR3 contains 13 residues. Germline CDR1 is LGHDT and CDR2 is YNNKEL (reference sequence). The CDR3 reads CASSRQSQETQYF. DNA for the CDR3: TGTGCCAGCAGCCGACAATCACAAGAGACCCAGTACTTC.

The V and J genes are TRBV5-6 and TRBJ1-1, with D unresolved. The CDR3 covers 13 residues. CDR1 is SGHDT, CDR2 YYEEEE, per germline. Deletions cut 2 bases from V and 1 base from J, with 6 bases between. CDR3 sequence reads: CASSFTANTEAFF. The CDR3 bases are TGTGCCAGCAGCTTTACAGCGAACACTGAAGCTTTCTTT.

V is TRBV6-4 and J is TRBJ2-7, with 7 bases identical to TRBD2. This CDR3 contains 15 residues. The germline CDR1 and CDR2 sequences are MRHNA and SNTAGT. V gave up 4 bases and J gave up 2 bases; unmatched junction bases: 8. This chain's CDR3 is CASSGGDYPTYEQYF. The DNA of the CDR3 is TGTGCCAGCAGTGGCGGGGACTACCCGACCTACGAGCAGTACTTC.

The CDR3 DNA follows: TGTGCCAGTAGTATAGTGGAGGGGAATGAGCAGTTCTTC. It encodes CASSIVEGNEQFF. V usage is TRBV19 and J usage is TRBJ2-1; TRBD2 might be the D (6 bases). The CDR3 is 13 residues long. Germline CDR1 reads LNHDA; CDR2 reads SQIVND (reference sequence). Trimming took off 1 base at V and 7 bases at J, with 8 bases between the two ends.

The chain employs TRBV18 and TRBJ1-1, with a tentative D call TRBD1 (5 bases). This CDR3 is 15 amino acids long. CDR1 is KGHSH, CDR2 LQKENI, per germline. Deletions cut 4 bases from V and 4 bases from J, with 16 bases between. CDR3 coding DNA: TGTGCCAGCTCACTCGGACCGTTCCAGGGCACTGAAGCTTTCTTT. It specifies CASSLGPFQGTEAFF.

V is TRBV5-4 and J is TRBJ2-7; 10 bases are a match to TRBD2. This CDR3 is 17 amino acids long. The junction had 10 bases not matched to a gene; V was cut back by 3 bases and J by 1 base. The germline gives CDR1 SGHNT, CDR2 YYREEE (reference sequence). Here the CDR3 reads CASSSLAGVGASYEQYF. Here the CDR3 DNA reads TGTGCCAGCAGCTCCCTAGCGGGGGTGGGGGCGTCCTACGAGCAGTACTTC.

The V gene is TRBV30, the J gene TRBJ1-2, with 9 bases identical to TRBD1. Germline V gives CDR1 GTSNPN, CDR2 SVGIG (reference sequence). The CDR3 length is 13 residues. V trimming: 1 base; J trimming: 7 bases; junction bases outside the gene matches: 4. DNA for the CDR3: TGTGCCTGGAGTGGGACAGGGGCAAGTGGCTACACCTTC. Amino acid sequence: CAWSGTGASGYTF. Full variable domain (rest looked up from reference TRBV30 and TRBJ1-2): SQTIHQWPATLVQPVGSPLSLECTVEGTSNPNLYWYRQAAGRGLQLLFYSVGIGQISSEVPQNLSASRPQDRQFILSSKKLLLSDSGFYLCAWSGTGASGYTFGSGTRLTVV.

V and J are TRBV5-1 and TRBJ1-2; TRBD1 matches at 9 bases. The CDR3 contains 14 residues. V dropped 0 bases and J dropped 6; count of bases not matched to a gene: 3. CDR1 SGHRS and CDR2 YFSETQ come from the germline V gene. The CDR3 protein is CASSLEGTGHGYTF. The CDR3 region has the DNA TGCGCCAGCAGCTTGGAGGGGACAGGGCATGGCTACACCTTC.

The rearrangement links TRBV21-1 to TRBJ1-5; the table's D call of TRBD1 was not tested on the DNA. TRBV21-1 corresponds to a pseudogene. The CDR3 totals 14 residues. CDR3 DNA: TGTGCCAGCAGCAACGGGACAGGGAAACAGCCCCAGCATTTT. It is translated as CASSNGTGKQPQHF.

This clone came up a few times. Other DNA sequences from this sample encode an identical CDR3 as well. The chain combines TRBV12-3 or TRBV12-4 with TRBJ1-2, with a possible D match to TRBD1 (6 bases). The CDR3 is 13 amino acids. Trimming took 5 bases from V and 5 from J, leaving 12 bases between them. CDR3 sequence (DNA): TGTGCCAGCAGTCAACAGGGATCTTATGGCTACACCTTC. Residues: CASSQQGSYGYTF.

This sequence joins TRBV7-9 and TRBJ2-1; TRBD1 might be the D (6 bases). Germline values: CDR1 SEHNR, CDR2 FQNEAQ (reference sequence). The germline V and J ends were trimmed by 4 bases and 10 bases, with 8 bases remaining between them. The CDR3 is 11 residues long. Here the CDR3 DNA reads TGTGCCAGCAGCTACGACAGGGAGCAGTTCTTC. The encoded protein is CASSYDREQFF.

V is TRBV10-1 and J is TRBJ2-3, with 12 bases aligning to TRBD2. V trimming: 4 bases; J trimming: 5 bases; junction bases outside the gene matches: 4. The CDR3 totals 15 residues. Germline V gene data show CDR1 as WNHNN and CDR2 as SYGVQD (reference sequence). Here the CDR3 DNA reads TGCGCCAGCAGTGGACTAGCGGGAGCTGGAGATACGCAGTATTTT. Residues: CASSGLAGAGDTQYF.

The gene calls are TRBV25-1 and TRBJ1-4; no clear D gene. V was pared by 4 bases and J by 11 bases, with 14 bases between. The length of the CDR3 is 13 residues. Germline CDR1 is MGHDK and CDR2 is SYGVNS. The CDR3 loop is CASSAMTGEKLFF. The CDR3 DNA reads TGTGCCAGCAGTGCTATGACGGGAGAGAAACTGTTTTTT. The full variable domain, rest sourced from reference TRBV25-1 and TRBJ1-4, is EADIYQTPRYLVIGTGKKITLECSQTMGHDKMYWYQQDPGMELHLIHYSYGVNSTEKGDLSSESTVSRIRTEHFPLTLESARPSHTSQYLCASSAMTGEKLFFGSGTQLSVL.

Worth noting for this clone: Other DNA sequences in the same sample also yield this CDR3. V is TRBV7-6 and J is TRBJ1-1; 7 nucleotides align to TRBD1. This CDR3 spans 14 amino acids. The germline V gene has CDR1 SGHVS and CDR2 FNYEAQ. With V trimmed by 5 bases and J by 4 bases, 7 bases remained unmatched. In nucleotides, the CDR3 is TGTGCCAGCAGCCTCGGACAGGTGGGCACTGAAGCTTTCTTT. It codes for CASSLGQVGTEAFF. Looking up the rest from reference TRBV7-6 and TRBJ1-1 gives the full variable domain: GAGVSQSPRYKVTKRGQDVALRCDPISGHVSLYWYRQALGQGPEFLTYFNYEAQQDKSGLPNDRFSAERPEGSISTLTIQRTEQRDSAMYRCASSLGQVGTEAFFGQGTRLTVV.

The CDR3 DNA reads as TGTGCCAGCAGGGCGAGCGAAGCTAACAATGAGCAGTTCTTC. This gives the protein CASRASEANNEQFF. The chain uses TRBV6-4 and TRBJ2-1; no clear D gene. Germline loops: CDR1 MRHNA, CDR2 SNTAGT. V lost 6 bases to trimming and J lost 5 bases, with 14 bases between them. The CDR3 extends over 14 amino acids.

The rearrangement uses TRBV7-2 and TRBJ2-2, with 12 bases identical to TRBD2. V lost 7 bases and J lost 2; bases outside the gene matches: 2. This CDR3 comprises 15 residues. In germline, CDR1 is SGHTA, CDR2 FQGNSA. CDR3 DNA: TGTGCCAGCACCGGACTAGCGGGAAACACCGGGGAGCTGTTTTTT. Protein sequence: CASTGLAGNTGELFF.

The CDR3 loop reads CASSPWDFSTDTQYF. The DNA for the CDR3 is TGCGCCAGCAGCCCTTGGGACTTCAGCACAGATACGCAGTATTTT. This chain uses TRBV5-1 with TRBJ2-3, with D tentatively TRBD2 (6 bases). CDR3 size: 15 residues. Trimming cost V 4 bases and J 0 bases, with 12 bases left between them. CDR1 and CDR2 from the germline V gene are SGHRS and YFSETQ. Based on the CDR3 plus reference TRBV5-1 and TRBJ2-3, the full variable domain is KAGVTQTPRYLIKTRGQQVTLSCSPISGHRSVSWYQQTPGQGLQFLFEYFSETQRNKGNFPGRFSGRQFSNSRSEMNVSTLELGDSALYLCASSPWDFSTDTQYFGPGTRLTVL.

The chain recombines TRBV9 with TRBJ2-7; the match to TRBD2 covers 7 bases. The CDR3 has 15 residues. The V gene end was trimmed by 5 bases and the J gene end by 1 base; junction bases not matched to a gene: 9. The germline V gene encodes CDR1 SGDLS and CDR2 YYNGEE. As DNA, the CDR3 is TGTGCCAGCAGTACTCATAGCGGGCAATCCTACGAGCAGTACTTC. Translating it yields CASSTHSGQSYEQYF. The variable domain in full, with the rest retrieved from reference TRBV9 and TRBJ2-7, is DSGVTQTPKHLITATGQRVTLRCSPRSGDLSVYWYQQSLDQGLQFLIQYYNGEERAKGNILERFSAQQFPDLHSELNLSSLELGDSALYFCASSTHSGQSYEQYFGPGTRLTVT.

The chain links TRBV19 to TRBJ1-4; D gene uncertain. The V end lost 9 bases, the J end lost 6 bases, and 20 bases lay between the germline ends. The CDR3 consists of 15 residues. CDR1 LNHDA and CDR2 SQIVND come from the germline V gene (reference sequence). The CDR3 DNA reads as TGTGCCAGCCATAGGACCTCACGCGGGGATGAAAAACTGTTTTTT. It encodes CASHRTSRGDEKLFF.

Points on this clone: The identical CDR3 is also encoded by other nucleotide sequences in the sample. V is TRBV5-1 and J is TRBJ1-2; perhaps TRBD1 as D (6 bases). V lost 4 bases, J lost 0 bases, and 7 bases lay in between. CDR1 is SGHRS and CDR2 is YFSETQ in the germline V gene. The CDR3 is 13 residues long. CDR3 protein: CASSRDTNYGYTF. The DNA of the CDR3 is TGCGCCAGCAGCCGGGACACTAACTATGGCTACACCTTC.